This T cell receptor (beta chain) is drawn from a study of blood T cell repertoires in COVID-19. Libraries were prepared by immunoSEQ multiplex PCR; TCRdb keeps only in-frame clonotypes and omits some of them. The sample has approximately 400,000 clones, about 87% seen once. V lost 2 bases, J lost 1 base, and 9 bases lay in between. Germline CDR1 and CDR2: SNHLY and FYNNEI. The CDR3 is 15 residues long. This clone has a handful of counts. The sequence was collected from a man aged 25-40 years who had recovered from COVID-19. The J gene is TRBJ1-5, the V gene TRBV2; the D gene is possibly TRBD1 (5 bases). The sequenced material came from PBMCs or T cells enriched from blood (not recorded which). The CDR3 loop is CASSERGGSNQPQHF. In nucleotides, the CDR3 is TGTGCCAGCAGTGAAAGGGGTGGGAGCAATCAGCCCCAGCATTTT.